The 6 T cell receptor beta chains listed next were all sequenced from one sample in a study of Graves' ophthalmopathy and Graves' hyperthyroidism. Beta-chain TCR CDR3 regions were amplified from RNA transcripts. A first-round RT-PCR used HTBI primers, followed by a second-round multiplex PCR. TCRdb recomputed calls from the multiplex PCR reads with MiXCR, one row per CDR3 protein. The table includes 400,000 or so distinct CDR3 sequences, approximately 15% detected once. Sequencing was carried out using peripheral blood. These receptors originate from a woman aged 18-29 years with stable Graves' hyperthyroidism.

This clonotype was observed at least ten times. The rearrangement uses TRBV19 and TRBJ1-5; D perhaps matches TRBD1 (5 bases). V was trimmed by 8 bases and J by 5 bases, leaving 10 bases between them. Germline-derived CDR1 and CDR2 are LNHDA and SQIVND (reference sequence). CDR3 length: 12 residues. The DNA of the CDR3 is TGTGCCAGTCGACGGGGGGATCAGCCCCAGCATTTT. This codes for CASRRGDQPQHF.

This chain uses TRBV20-1 with TRBJ2-5; 10 nucleotides align to TRBD2. The length of the CDR3 is 14 residues. Germline V gene sequence: CDR1 DFQATT, CDR2 SNEGSKA (reference sequence). Germline trimming cut 5 bases from V and 7 bases from J; bases unmatched to any gene: 10. The CDR3 coding sequence is TGCAGTGCTTTTAGCGGGGGGCCACAGGGGACCCAGTACTTC. It is translated as CSAFSGGPQGTQYF.

J is TRBJ2-2 and V is TRBV9; TRBD1 is a possible D gene (6 bases). CDR3 length equals 16 residues. The V and J ends lost 3 bases and 2 bases respectively, with 14 bases between them. Germline lookup yields CDR1 SGDLS and CDR2 YYNGEE. Here the CDR3 DNA reads TGTGCCAGCAGCGCCAGACAGGTTCTTAACACCGGGGAGCTGTTTTTT. Translation gives CASSARQVLNTGELFF.

This clonotype was detected ten times or more. This sequence joins TRBV29-1 and TRBJ1-3; unclear D gene. CDR3 length: 13 amino acids. The germline V gene has CDR1 SQVTM and CDR2 ANQGSEA. Deletions cut 4 bases from V and 0 bases from J, with 7 bases between. CDR3 in DNA: TGCAGCGTTGTCGGCTTCTCTGGAAACACCATATATTTT. Protein: CSVVGFSGNTIYF. Combining the CDR3 with reference TRBV29-1 and TRBJ1-3 gives the whole variable domain SAVISQKPSRDICQRGTSLTIQCQVDSQVTMMFWYRQQPGQSLTLIATANQGSEATYESGFVIDKFPISRPNLTFSTLTVSNMSPEDSSIYLCSVVGFSGNTIYFGEGSWLTVV.

This clonotype was observed a handful of times. CDR3 loop: CASGLPGQGRTGELFF. The CDR3, as DNA: TGTGCTAGTGGCCTACCGGGACAGGGGAGAACCGGGGAGCTGTTTTTT. J is TRBJ2-2 and V is TRBV12-5; TRBD1 matches at 10 bases. Unmatched junction bases numbered 9, after V lost 6 bases and J lost 5 bases. CDR1 is LGHNT, CDR2 FRNRAP, per germline. The length of the CDR3 is 16 residues.

At least ten counts were recorded for this clonotype. The V gene is TRBV19, the J gene TRBJ2-5; 11 positions match TRBD2. The germline gives CDR1 LNHDA, CDR2 SQIVND (reference sequence). Losses at the gene ends were 4 bases for V and 1 base for J; bases not matched to a gene: 2. This CDR3 region has 15 residues. The CDR3 reads CASSTSGRTQETQYF. CDR3 nucleotide sequence: TGTGCCAGTAGTACTAGCGGGAGGACCCAAGAGACCCAGTACTTC.